This TCR beta chain was captured by sequencing in a study of regulatory T cells in long-lasting Graves disease. The sample's time point: persistent/refractory GD, antithyroid drugs over 5 years with positive TRAb. The TCR library was prepared using RNA isolated from PBMCs. Into tubes containing EDTA, 8 to 9.5 milliliters of peripheral blood were drawn. To make TCR beta libraries, researchers used iRepertoire HTBI primers and Arm-PCR of CDR3 regions. TCRdb redid the calling of the multiplex PCR reads with MiXCR, one entry per CDR3 protein. The repertoire holds fewer than 400,000 distinct CDR3 sequences, with roughly 20% as singletons. The germline gives CDR1 LNHDA, CDR2 SQIVND (reference sequence). This CDR3 region has 18 residues. V lost 8 bases and J 0 bases, leaving 25 bases between the germline ends.

This sequence joins TRBV19 and TRBJ1-2; perhaps TRBD1 as D (5 bases). This sequence was found in a female donor with Graves disease. The sample was peripheral blood mononuclear cells (PBMCs), taken when the disease was refractory, from a patient treated with antithyroid drugs. CDR3: CASHPLFGTAEANYGYTF. The CDR3 nucleotides read TGTGCCAGTCATCCTTTATTCGGGACGGCAGAAGCTAACTATGGCTACACCTTC.